The clone carrying this T cell receptor (beta chain) has more than one count but fewer than ten. This entry is derived from a study of technical replicates of blood from a few donors. CDR1 MNHNS and CDR2 SASEGT come from the germline V gene. Trimming removed 7 bases at V and 6 bases at J, with 12 bases between. The CDR3 extends over 12 amino acids. TCRdb keeps only in-frame clones here, not all; method: immunoSEQ multiplex PCR. This sample has tens of thousands of clones, with more than 90% found just once. V and J are TRBV6-1 and TRBJ1-2; no reliable D call. The sequence came from a human donor in good health. The source material was T cells isolated from PBMCs. The CDR3 DNA follows: TGTGCCAGCAAGTCCAGTTTTAATGGCTACACCTTC. Translating gives CASKSSFNGYTF.